This T cell receptor (beta chain) was found in a study of blood T cell repertoires in COVID-19. The overall study: Sources were T cells, B-cell-depleted T cells, or PBMCs; the material itself was cDNA or gDNA.

The germline gives CDR1 LGHDT, CDR2 YNNKEL (reference sequence). Germline trimming cut 7 bases from V and 4 bases from J; bases unmatched to any gene: 12. CDR3 length: 16 amino acids. Original processing notes: Nucleated cell number was recorded as an estimate derived from reference gene primer amplification. Assay: immunoSEQ multiplex PCR; the TCRdb copy retains only in-frame clones and omits some. The V and J calls and clone size were taken over from that table, and D and trimming were inferred from the DNA. The sample gives 150,000 to 200,000 clones, 81% of which show up once; approximately 11% is in the top ten.

Sequenced: peripheral blood. J is TRBJ1-3 and V is TRBV3-1 (or the pseudogene TRBV3-2); TRBD1 agrees at 8 bases. The TCR was taken from a man aged 55 to 69 with active or convalescent COVID-19. The CDR3 DNA reads as TGTGCCAGCACCCTCGGACAGGGAGTATCGGGAAACACCATATATTTT. This translates into CASTLGQGVSGNTIYF.